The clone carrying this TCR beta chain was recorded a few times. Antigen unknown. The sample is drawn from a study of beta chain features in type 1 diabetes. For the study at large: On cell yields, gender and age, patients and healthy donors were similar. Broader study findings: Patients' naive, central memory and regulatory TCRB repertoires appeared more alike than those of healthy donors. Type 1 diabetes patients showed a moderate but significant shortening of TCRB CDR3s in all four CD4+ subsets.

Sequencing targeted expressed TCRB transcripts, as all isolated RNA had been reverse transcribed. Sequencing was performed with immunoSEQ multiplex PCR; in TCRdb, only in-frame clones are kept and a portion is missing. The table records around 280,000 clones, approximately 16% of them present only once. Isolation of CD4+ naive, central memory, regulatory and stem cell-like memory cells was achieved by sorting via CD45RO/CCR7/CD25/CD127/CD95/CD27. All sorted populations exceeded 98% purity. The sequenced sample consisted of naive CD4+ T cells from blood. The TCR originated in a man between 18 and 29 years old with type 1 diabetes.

CDR3 loop: CASSGGLVLIEQYF. The CDR3 DNA is TGTGCCAGCAGTGGGGGCTTGGTTCTTATAGAGCAGTACTTC. The rearrangement links TRBV28 to TRBJ2-7; a possible D gene is TRBD1 (6 bases). The CDR3 is made up of 14 amino acids. Germline loops: CDR1 MDHEN, CDR2 SYDVKM. The ends were cut back, 5 bases at V and 7 bases at J, with 18 bases in the middle.